The TCR beta chain under discussion was sequenced for a study of cytomegalovirus exposure and HLA in healthy donors. Study-level results: It is likely that the observed cluster of highly shared sequence variants was a sequencing artifact. Using a false discovery rate of 0.05, a later analysis showed that approximately 18,000 TCR beta sequences were associated with HLA alleles. Later analysis demonstrated an association between a missense DCLRE1C variant and TCR beta V- and J-gene trimming.

The CDR3 length is 16 residues. CDR1 and CDR2 (germline): SGHNT, YENEEA. V lost 5 bases, J lost 3 bases, and 7 bases stayed unmatched. Vbeta (60) and Jbeta (13) primers were used in the PCR. Data came from immunoSEQ multiplex PCR; TCRdb stores just in-frame clones and leaves some out. Its table lists more than 60,000 clones. A remark on this clone: Its matching antigen is unknown.

The sample consisted of PBMCs. This receptor was taken from a boy aged 5-17 years in good health and CMV-seronegative. The chain has TRBV11-3 and TRBJ1-1, with TRBD1 matching over 12 bases. Written as DNA, the CDR3 is TGTGCCAGCAGCCGCCGGGACAGGGGGCAAGACACTGAAGCTTTCTTT. Its protein product is CASSRRDRGQDTEAFF.